The T cell receptor beta chain described here comes from a study of blood T cell repertoires in COVID-19. Study-wide context: The cDNA or gDNA used as material had been derived from T cells, B-cell-depleted T cells, or PBMCs.

As handled by the study authors: The authors estimated nucleated cell counts from reference gene primer amplification. The protocol was immunoSEQ multiplex PCR, while the TCRdb copy is restricted to in-frame clones and leaves out a portion. The D gene and trimming were derived from the DNA, and the V and J assignments and clone size from that table. In the table there are around 250,000 clones, approximately 83% of which are singletons. CDR1 SGHTA and CDR2 FQGNSA come from the germline V gene. V dropped 1 base and J dropped 7 bases, with 11 bases sitting between them. The CDR3 is 14 amino acids. What was sequenced was peripheral blood. The J gene is TRBJ1-5, the V gene TRBV7-2, with a weak D call TRBD1 (6 bases). This TCR came from a man aged 50 to 59 with active or convalescent COVID-19. This CDR3 is CASSLEAGEQPQHF. CDR3 nucleotide sequence: TGTGCCAGCAGCTTAGAGGCAGGGGAACAGCCCCAGCATTTT.